Following are 20 T cell receptor beta chains from one sample sequenced in a study of blood T cell repertoires in COVID-19. TCRdb keeps only in-frame clones here, not all; method: immunoSEQ multiplex PCR. The sample gives under 70,000 clones, 70% to 90% of which show up once; 6% to 7% is in the top ten. The sample taken for sequencing was peripheral blood. The receptors stem from a woman in her seventies with acute or convalescent COVID-19.

The chain is built from TRBV7-9 and TRBJ2-1; D remains unclear. The CDR3 length is 15 residues. The germline V gene has CDR1 SEHNR and CDR2 FQNEAQ (reference sequence). V gave up 9 bases and J gave up 1 base, with 16 bases separating them. The CDR3 nucleotides read TGTGCCAGTGCCCTGCCGAGCCTTTCCTACAATGAGCAGTTCTTC. It specifies CASALPSLSYNEQFF.

The V gene is TRBV19, the J gene TRBJ1-1; no clear D gene. The V gene lost 4 bases and the J gene lost 0 bases, with 9 bases spanning the gap. CDR1 LNHDA and CDR2 SQIVND come from the germline V gene (reference sequence). The CDR3 is 14 amino acids. CDR3 sequence: CASSSGRMNTEAFF. DNA of the CDR3: TGTGCCAGTAGTAGTGGCAGAATGAACACTGAAGCTTTCTTT.

The chain uses TRBV7-9 and TRBJ1-5; 11 nucleotides align to TRBD1. The CDR3 has 17 residues. Trimming cost V 1 base and J 7 bases; bases outside gene matches: 9. Germline lookup yields CDR1 SEHNR and CDR2 FQNEAQ (reference sequence). The DNA for the CDR3 is TGTGCCAGCAGCTTAGTCTTTGGACAGGGGGCTGAACAGCCCCAGCATTTT. It translates to CASSLVFGQGAEQPQHF.

The J gene is TRBJ1-2, the V gene TRBV6-5; 12 bases line up with TRBD1. With V trimmed by 7 bases and J by 8 bases, 5 bases remained unmatched. The CDR3 totals 13 residues. Per germline, CDR1 MNHEY and CDR2 SVGAGI. CDR3 in DNA: TGTGCCAGCATCGGGACAGGGGGCAAGGGCTACACCTTC. Protein product: CASIGTGGKGYTF.

Regarding this clone: Relative to the germline gene, one junction end is altered; a read error may explain this. The CDR3 nucleotides read TGTGCTAGCAGCTTAGCGCTAGGGGTCGGGCAAGAGACCCAGTACTTC. As protein: CASSLALGVGQETQYF. This rearrangement joins TRBV7-7 to TRBJ2-5, with D tentatively TRBD1 or TRBD2 (5 bases each). CDR3 length: 16 residues. Germline values: CDR1 SSHAT, CDR2 FNYEAQ (reference sequence).

The chain recombines TRBV6-2 or TRBV6-3 with TRBJ2-5, with D possibly TRBD1 on 6 matching bases. This CDR3 spans 18 amino acids. The V gene's germline CDR1 is MNHEY and CDR2 SVGEGT. V lost 4 bases and J 2 bases, leaving 23 bases between the germline ends. The DNA for the CDR3 is TGTGCCAGCAGTTCCCCTCTCGGGACAATCCTAAATCAAGAGACCCAGTACTTC. As protein: CASSSPLGTILNQETQYF.

The rearrangement links TRBV7-2 to TRBJ1-5; D is unresolved. The V gene's germline CDR1 is SGHTA and CDR2 FQGNSA. The CDR3 sequence is 14 residues long. Trimming left V 1 base short and J 0 bases short, with 4 bases between. This CDR3 is CASSLDSSNQPQHF. CDR3 DNA sequence: TGTGCCAGCAGCTTAGACTCTAGCAATCAGCCCCAGCATTTT.

This chain links TRBV6-5 with TRBJ1-4, with unresolved D. Trimming stripped 5 bases from V and 0 bases from J, with 10 bases between. This CDR3 region has 15 residues. In germline, CDR1 is MNHEY, CDR2 SVGAGI. CDR3 coding DNA: TGTGCCAGCAGTCCGAGAAGTTCAACTAATGAAAAACTGTTTTTT. It codes for CASSPRSSTNEKLFF.

This chain links TRBV2 with TRBJ1-2; 8 bases agree with TRBD1. From germline, CDR1 is SNHLY and CDR2 FYNNEI. The V gene end was trimmed by 7 bases and the J gene end by 3 bases; junction bases not matched to a gene: 7. The CDR3 sequence is 14 residues long. The CDR3 loop is CASNLQGADYGYTF. The CDR3 DNA is TGTGCCAGCAACCTGCAGGGGGCGGACTATGGCTACACCTTC.

The CDR3 loop reads CSGAGGPQETQYF. DNA for the CDR3: TGCAGCGGAGCGGGGGGGCCCCAAGAGACCCAGTACTTC. The chain has TRBV29-1 and TRBJ2-5; the match to TRBD2 covers 10 bases. CDR3 length equals 13 residues. The junction had 3 bases not matched to a gene; V was cut back by 7 bases and J by 1 base. Germline CDR1 SQVTM, CDR2 ANQGSEA.

The rearrangement joins TRBV12-3 or TRBV12-4 to TRBJ1-5; D unclear. The CDR3 has 13 amino acids. V lost 5 bases and J lost 3, with 8 bases in between. The CDR3 bases are TGTGCCAGCAGTCAGAGGGACAATCAGCCCCAGCATTTT. It encodes CASSQRDNQPQHF.

This clone came up a few times. The J gene is TRBJ1-3, the V gene TRBV9; 7 bases align to TRBD1. Per the germline V gene, CDR1 is SGDLS and CDR2 is YYNGEE. The CDR3 has 19 residues. J was trimmed by 0 bases and V by 4 bases; bases with no gene match: 16. The CDR3 loop is CASSPRLNRGEVSGNTIYF. The CDR3 DNA reads as TGTGCCAGCAGCCCTCGACTTAACAGGGGAGAAGTCTCTGGAAACACCATATATTTT.

The CDR3 nucleotides read TGCAGCGTCGCAAGAGGGAGTGAAGCTTTCTTT. Translating gives CSVARGSEAFF. This chain joins TRBV29-1 and TRBJ1-1; no reliable D call. Germline V gives CDR1 SQVTM, CDR2 ANQGSEA. The CDR3 spans 11 residues. Trimming left V 6 bases short and J 7 bases short, with 12 bases between. Filled out from reference TRBV29-1 and TRBJ1-1, the complete variable domain reads SAVISQKPSRDICQRGTSLTIQCQVDSQVTMMFWYRQQPGQSLTLIATANQGSEATYESGFVIDKFPISRPNLTFSTLTVSNMSPEDSSIYLCSVARGSEAFFGQGTRLTVV.

The CDR3 sequence: CATSVDSIGGYTF. CDR3 DNA: TGTGCCACCAGTGTGGACAGCATCGGGGGCTACACCTTC. The chain carries TRBV24-1 and TRBJ1-2; D is perhaps TRBD1 (6 bases). V lost 5 bases and J 8 bases, leaving 14 bases between the germline ends. Germline CDR1 reads KGHDR; CDR2 reads SFDVKD. The CDR3 consists of 13 residues.

The V and J genes are TRBV2 and TRBJ1-2, with D unclear. The germline V and J ends were trimmed by 6 bases and 2 bases, with 7 bases remaining between them. Looked up from germline, CDR1 is SNHLY and CDR2 is FYNNEI. The CDR3 covers 12 residues. CDR3 sequence: CASSIENYGYTF. CDR3 coding DNA: TGTGCCAGCAGCATCGAGAACTATGGCTACACCTTC.

The V gene is TRBV21-1, the J gene TRBJ2-7; the tabulated D call, TRBD2, remains unverified against the DNA. TRBV21-1 is marked as a pseudogene. This CDR3 region has 20 residues. The CDR3 region is CASSRNTPGLAGSRSYEQYF. The CDR3 DNA follows: TGTGCCAGCAGCCGGAACACCCCGGGACTAGCTGGTTCCCGCTCCTACGAGCAGTACTTC.

The chain combines TRBV4-1 with TRBJ1-6, with TRBD1 matching over 7 bases. Trimming took 5 bases from V and 7 from J; bases not matched to a gene: 5. The CDR3 consists of 14 residues. CDR1 and CDR2 from the germline V gene are MGHRA and YSYEKL. CDR3 sequence: CASSTGQSNSPLHF. The CDR3 DNA is TGCGCCAGCAGCACGGGACAGTCAAATTCACCCCTCCACTTT.

The chain recombines TRBV4-1 with TRBJ2-3, with D tentatively TRBD1 (6 bases). Germline V CDR1 and CDR2: MGHRA, YSYEKL. V lost 5 bases and J 3 bases, leaving 9 bases between the germline ends. CDR3 length: 13 residues. The CDR3 sequence: CASSATGTDTQYF. The CDR3 DNA reads as TGCGCCAGCAGCGCTACAGGGACAGATACGCAGTATTTT.

This clone was counted only a few times. The chain employs TRBV18 and TRBJ1-1, with TRBD1 identical over 11 bases. This CDR3 is 15 amino acids long. V was clipped by 4 bases and J by 4 bases; unmatched bases: 5. Germline CDR1 reads KGHSH; CDR2 reads LQKENI. The DNA for the CDR3 is TGTGCCAGCTCACACACGGACAGGGGGCGCACTGAAGCTTTCTTT. It codes for CASSHTDRGRTEAFF. Full variable domain (remainder filled in from reference TRBV18 and TRBJ1-1): NAGVMQNPRHLVRRRGQEARLRCSPMKGHSHVYWYRQLPEEGLKFMVYLQKENIIDESGMPKERFSAEFPKEGPSILRIQQVVRGDSAAYFCASSHTDRGRTEAFFGQGTRLTVV.

This chain uses TRBV7-3 with TRBJ1-6; D uncertain. CDR1 is SGHTA and CDR2 is FQGTGA in the germline V gene. CDR3 size: 13 residues. Trimming shortened V by 1 base and J by 7 bases, and 5 bases separated the two germline ends. In DNA, the CDR3 is TGTGCCAGCAGCTTAATTTCGAATTCACCCCTCCACTTT. This translates into CASSLISNSPLHF.